The 8 T cell receptor beta chains presented below share a single source sample, sequenced in a study of shared clonotypes between healthy human individuals (dated by TCRdb to about 2020). CD8 naive samples consisted of CD45RO-negative cells that were positively selected for CCR7, yielding a CD45RA+CCR7+ population without TemRA cells. The protocol used for the library was the immunoSEQ multiplex PCR assay. Not all clones reach the TCRdb copy of this immuneACCESS table, which keeps in-frame sequences only. Checked studies attribute under half of the gap to unresolved V genes and leave the rest unexplained. In this sample the table shows millions of clones, less than 95% of which occur a single time. The ten largest account for 0.85% to 1.3% of the sample. Sample: naive CD8+ T cells sorted from blood. The cell subset or site label corresponds to: CD45RA+CCR7+. These TCRs come from a young man in good health.

This clone has a single count. Other DNA sequences from this sample encode an identical CDR3 as well. The gene calls are TRBV9 and TRBJ1-1; D may be TRBD1 (5 bases). The V gene lost 3 bases and the J gene lost 5 bases, with 11 bases spanning the gap. CDR3 size: 13 residues. The germline CDR1 and CDR2 sequences are SGDLS and YYNGEE. In nucleotides, the CDR3 is TGTGCCAGCAGCGCCGGGGACGGTACTGAAGCTTTCTTT. This codes for CASSAGDGTEAFF.

The rearrangement uses TRBV27 and TRBJ2-7; 9 bases align to TRBD1. Unmatched junction bases numbered 8, after V lost 0 bases and J lost 5 bases. Germline V gene lookup returns CDR1 MNHEY and CDR2 SMNVEV (reference sequence). The CDR3 spans 16 residues. The CDR3 sequence: CASSLSRQGEIHEQYF. For the CDR3, the DNA is TGTGCCAGCAGTTTATCCCGACAGGGGGAAATACACGAGCAGTACTTC.

V and J are TRBV4-3 and TRBJ2-1, with D possibly matching TRBD2 (5 bases). V gave up 0 bases and J gave up 2 bases, with 14 bases separating them. CDR3 length equals 17 residues. Germline assignment: CDR1 LGHNA and CDR2 YSLEER. The CDR3 DNA follows: TGCGCCAGCAGCCAAGATCCCGCTAGCTTGGCCTACAATGAGCAGTTCTTC. This translates into CASSQDPASLAYNEQFF.

As to this clone: Other DNA variants within this sample encode the same CDR3. The J gene is TRBJ2-1, the V gene TRBV10-2; D ambiguous. V was clipped by 2 bases and J by 6 bases, with 2 bases between them. The CDR3 contains 11 residues. CDR1 WSHSY and CDR2 SAAADI come from the germline V gene. The CDR3 sequence: CASSESNEQFF. The CDR3 DNA is TGCGCCAGCAGTGAGAGCAATGAGCAGTTCTTC.

V is TRBV14 and J is TRBJ2-7; no firm D call. V lost 0 bases to trimming and J lost 2 bases, with 11 bases between them. Germline V gives CDR1 SGHDN, CDR2 FVKESK. This CDR3 is built from 15 residues. The CDR3 DNA reads TGTGCCAGCAGCCAAGATATAGGAGACCCCTACGAGCAGTACTTC. Protein product: CASSQDIGDPYEQYF. Complete variable domain (other parts from reference TRBV14 and TRBJ2-7): EAGVTQFPSHSVIEKGQTVTLRCDPISGHDNLYWYRRVMGKEIKFLLHFVKESKQDESGMPNNRFLAERTGGTYSTLKVQPAELEDSGVYFCASSQDIGDPYEQYFGPGTRLTVT.

This clone was detected once. The J gene is TRBJ1-5, the V gene TRBV2, with D possibly TRBD1 on 5 matching bases. The CDR3 extends over 19 amino acids. Germline CDR1 reads SNHLY; CDR2 reads FYNNEI. Trimming cost V 5 bases and J 4 bases, with 27 bases left between them. The CDR3 loop is CASSFNSNLRDGLNQPQHF. CDR3 sequence (DNA): TGTGCCAGCAGTTTTAATTCGAACCTCCGGGACGGCCTGAATCAGCCCCAGCATTTT.

The genes are TRBV6-5 and TRBJ2-1; 7 bases match TRBD1. Germline values: CDR1 MNHEY, CDR2 SVGAGI. The CDR3 totals 14 residues. J gave up 7 bases and V 2 bases, and 5 bases lay outside the gene matches. As DNA, the CDR3 is TGTGCCAGCAGTTACCGGGACAGTCAAAATGAGCAGTTCTTC. Its translation is CASSYRDSQNEQFF.

A single count supports this clone. The chain recombines TRBV11-1 with TRBJ2-7, with unresolved D. This CDR3 is built from 14 residues. V was shortened by 1 base and J by 5 bases, with 12 bases between the two germline ends. The V gene's germline CDR1 is SGHAT and CDR2 FQDESV (reference sequence). In DNA, the CDR3 is TGTGCCAGCAGCTTAGTGTTGGGGTCCCACGAGCAGTACTTC. This sequence encodes CASSLVLGSHEQYF.